This T cell receptor beta chain was recovered during a study of T cells in Graves' hyperthyroidism and ophthalmopathy. Unmatched junction bases numbered 5, after V lost 2 bases and J lost 4 bases. CDR3 length: 16 residues. The germline V gene has CDR1 MGHRA and CDR2 YSYEKL. Researchers amplified the TCR beta CDR3 regions from RNA transcripts. When the TCR CDR3 underwent first-round RT-PCR, the HTBI primer set was used. Via MiXCR, TCRdb re-called the multiplex PCR reads, giving one row per CDR3 protein. The table lists approximately 210,000 distinct CDR3 sequences, about 15% of them singletons. The chain carries TRBV4-1 and TRBJ2-1, with 10 bases aligning to TRBD2. Sequencing was carried out using blood. The TCR comes from a man aged 45-65 years with Graves' hyperthyroidism. The CDR3 loop reads CASSQRAGGPYNEQFF. The DNA of the CDR3 is TGCGCCAGCAGCCAAAGAGCGGGAGGGCCTTACAATGAGCAGTTCTTC.